This section outlines one T cell receptor (beta chain) sequence together with its context. What it binds is not known. This entry comes from a study of a mutant IDH1 vaccine in newly diagnosed glioma. About the study: The study started vaccination 4-6 weeks after radiotherapy alone, or with temozolomide cycles. The treated population exhibited a male proportion of about 62%, a female proportion of around 38%, and a mean age of approximately 42 years. Study results and caveats: Pseudoprogression showed no apparent link to changes in top peripheral T cell clonotypes.

This CDR3 is 14 amino acids long. Looked up from germline, CDR1 is SQVTM and CDR2 is ANQGSEA. Losses at the gene ends were 5 bases for V and 0 bases for J; bases not matched to a gene: 1. The protocol was immunoSEQ multiplex PCR, while the TCRdb copy is restricted to in-frame clones and leaves out a portion. The sample consists of under 35,000 clones, around 89% of them appearing once. Time point noted: week 11, during vaccination. In every dose of vaccine, 300 ug of mutant IDH1 20-mer peptide was given alongside topical imiquimod. The TCR comes from a young man with glioma. The gene calls are TRBV29-1 and TRBJ2-6, with TRBD1 identical over 7 bases. Sequencing used PBMCs, obtained from a glioma patient whose treatment included an IDH1 peptide vaccine. CDR3 bases: TGCAGCGTTCAGGGGGACTCTGGGGCCAACGTCCTGACTTTC. Residues: CSVQGDSGANVLTF.